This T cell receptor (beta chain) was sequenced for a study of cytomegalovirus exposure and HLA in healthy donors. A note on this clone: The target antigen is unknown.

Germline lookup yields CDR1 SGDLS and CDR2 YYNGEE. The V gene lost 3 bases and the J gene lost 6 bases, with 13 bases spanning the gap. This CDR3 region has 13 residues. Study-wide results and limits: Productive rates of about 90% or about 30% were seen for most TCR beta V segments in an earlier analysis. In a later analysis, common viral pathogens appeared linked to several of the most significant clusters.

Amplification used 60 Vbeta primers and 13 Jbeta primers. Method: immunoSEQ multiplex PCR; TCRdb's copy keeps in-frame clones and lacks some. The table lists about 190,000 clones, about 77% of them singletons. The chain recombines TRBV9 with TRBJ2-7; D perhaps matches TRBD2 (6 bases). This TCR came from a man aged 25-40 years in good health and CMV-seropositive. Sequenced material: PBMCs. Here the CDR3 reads CASSALLASEQYF. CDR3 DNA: TGTGCCAGCAGCGCCTTACTAGCAAGCGAGCAGTACTTC.